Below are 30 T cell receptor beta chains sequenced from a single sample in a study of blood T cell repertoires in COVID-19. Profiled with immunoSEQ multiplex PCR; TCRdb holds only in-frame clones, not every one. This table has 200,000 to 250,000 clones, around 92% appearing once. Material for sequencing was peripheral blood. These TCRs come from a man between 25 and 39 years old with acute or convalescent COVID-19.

The CDR3 loop is CASSPLQGSDSPLHF. CDR3 nucleotides: TGTGCCAGCTCACCACTGCAGGGAAGCGATTCACCCCTCCACTTT. The genes are TRBV18 and TRBJ1-6; D perhaps matches TRBD1 (5 bases). Trimming shortened V by 1 base and J by 8 bases, and 12 bases separated the two germline ends. CDR3 size: 15 residues. CDR1 KGHSH and CDR2 LQKENI come from the germline V gene.

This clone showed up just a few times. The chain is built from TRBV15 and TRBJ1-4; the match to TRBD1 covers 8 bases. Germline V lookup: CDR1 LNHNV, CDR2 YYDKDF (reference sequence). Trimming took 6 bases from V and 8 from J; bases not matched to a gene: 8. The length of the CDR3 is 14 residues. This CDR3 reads CATSTQGGREKLFF. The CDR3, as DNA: TGTGCCACCAGTACACAGGGGGGGCGAGAAAAACTGTTTTTT.

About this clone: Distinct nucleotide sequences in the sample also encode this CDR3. CDR3: CASSLDRGNTEAFF. The CDR3 nucleotides read TGTGCCAGTAGTCTCGACAGGGGGAACACTGAAGCTTTCTTT. The chain employs TRBV19 and TRBJ1-1; TRBD1 agrees at 8 bases. With V trimmed by 5 bases and J by 1 base, 3 bases remained unmatched. The CDR3 runs to 14 residues. The V gene's germline CDR1 is LNHDA and CDR2 SQIVND (reference sequence).

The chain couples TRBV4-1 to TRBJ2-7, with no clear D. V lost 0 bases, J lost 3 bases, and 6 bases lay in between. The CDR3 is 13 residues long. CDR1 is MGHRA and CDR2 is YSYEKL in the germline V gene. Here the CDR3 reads CASSQELRYEQYF. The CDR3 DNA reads TGCGCCAGCAGCCAAGAGCTACGCTACGAGCAGTACTTC.

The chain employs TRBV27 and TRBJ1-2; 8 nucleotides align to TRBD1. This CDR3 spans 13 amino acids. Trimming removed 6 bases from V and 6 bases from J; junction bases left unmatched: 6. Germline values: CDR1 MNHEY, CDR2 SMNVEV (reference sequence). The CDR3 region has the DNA TGTGCCAGCAGGCTAGACAGGGGAAATGGCTACACCTTC. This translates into CASRLDRGNGYTF.

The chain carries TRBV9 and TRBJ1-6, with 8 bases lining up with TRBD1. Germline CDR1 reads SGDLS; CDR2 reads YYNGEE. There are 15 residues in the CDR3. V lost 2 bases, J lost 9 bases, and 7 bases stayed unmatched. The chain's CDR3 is CASSVDRGLGSPLHF. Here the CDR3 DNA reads TGTGCCAGCAGCGTCGACAGGGGATTAGGTTCACCCCTCCACTTT. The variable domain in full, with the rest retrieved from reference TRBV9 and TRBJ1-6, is DSGVTQTPKHLITATGQRVTLRCSPRSGDLSVYWYQQSLDQGLQFLIQYYNGEERAKGNILERFSAQQFPDLHSELNLSSLELGDSALYFCASSVDRGLGSPLHFGNGTRLTVT.

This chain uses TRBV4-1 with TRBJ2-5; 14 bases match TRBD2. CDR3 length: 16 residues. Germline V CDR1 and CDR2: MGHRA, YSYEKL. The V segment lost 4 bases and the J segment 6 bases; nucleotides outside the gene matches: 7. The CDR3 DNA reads TGCGCCAGCAGCCCGGCCGGACTAGCGGGAGGACAGACCCAGTACTTC. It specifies CASSPAGLAGGQTQYF.

The CDR3 region is CASSVHHPYNSPLHF. In DNA form, the CDR3 reads TGTGCCAGCAGCGTACACCATCCATATAATTCACCCCTCCACTTT. This sequence joins TRBV27 and TRBJ1-6; D is uncertain. The CDR3 totals 15 residues. Trimming removed 6 bases from V and 4 bases from J, with 13 bases in between. The germline gives CDR1 MNHEY, CDR2 SMNVEV (reference sequence).

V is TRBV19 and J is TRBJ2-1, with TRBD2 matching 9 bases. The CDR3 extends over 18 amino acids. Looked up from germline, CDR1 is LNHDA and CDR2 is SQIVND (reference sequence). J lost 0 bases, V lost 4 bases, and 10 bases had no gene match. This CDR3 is CASSTRLGSGGSYNEQFF. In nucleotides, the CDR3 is TGTGCCAGTAGTACCCGACTGGGTAGCGGGGGCTCCTACAATGAGCAGTTCTTC.

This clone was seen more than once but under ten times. DNA for the CDR3: TGTGCCAGCAGGCAATATAAAACTAGGAACGACGAGCAGTACTTC. Its protein product is CASRQYKTRNDEQYF. V and J are TRBV6-6 and TRBJ2-7; weak D call: TRBD2 (5 bases). Germline CDR1 is MNHNY and CDR2 is SVGAGI (reference sequence). Trimming left V 6 bases short and J 5 bases short, with 20 bases between. The CDR3 totals 15 residues.

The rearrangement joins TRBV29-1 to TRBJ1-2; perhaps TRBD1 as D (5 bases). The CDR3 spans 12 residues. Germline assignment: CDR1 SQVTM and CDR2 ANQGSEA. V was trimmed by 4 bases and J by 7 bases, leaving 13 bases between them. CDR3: CSVGQGFVGYTF. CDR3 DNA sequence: TGCAGCGTTGGTCAGGGATTCGTTGGCTACACCTTC.

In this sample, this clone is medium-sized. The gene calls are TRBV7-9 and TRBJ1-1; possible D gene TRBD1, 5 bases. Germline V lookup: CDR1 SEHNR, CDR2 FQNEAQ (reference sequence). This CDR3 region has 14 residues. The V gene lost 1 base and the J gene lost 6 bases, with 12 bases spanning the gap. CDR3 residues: CASSLEGAGAEAFF. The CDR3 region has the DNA TGTGCCAGCAGCTTAGAAGGGGCTGGGGCTGAAGCTTTCTTT.

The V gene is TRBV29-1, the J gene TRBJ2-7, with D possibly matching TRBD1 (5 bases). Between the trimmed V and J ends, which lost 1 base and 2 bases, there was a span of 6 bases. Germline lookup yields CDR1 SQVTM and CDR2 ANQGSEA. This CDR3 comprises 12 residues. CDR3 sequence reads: CSVEGQTYEQYF. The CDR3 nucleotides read TGCAGCGTTGAAGGACAGACCTACGAGCAGTACTTC.

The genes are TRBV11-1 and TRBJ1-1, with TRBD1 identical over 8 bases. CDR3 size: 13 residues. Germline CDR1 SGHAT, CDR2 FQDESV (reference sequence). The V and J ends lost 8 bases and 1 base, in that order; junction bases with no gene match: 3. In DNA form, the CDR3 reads TGTGCCAGCGGACAGGGTGGGAACACTGAAGCTTTCTTT. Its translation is CASGQGGNTEAFF.

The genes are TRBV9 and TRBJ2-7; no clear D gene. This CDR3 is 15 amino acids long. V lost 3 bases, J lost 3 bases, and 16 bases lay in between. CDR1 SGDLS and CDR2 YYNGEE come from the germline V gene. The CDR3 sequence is CASSANRQAHYEQYF. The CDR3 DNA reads TGTGCCAGCAGCGCAAACCGGCAGGCCCACTACGAGCAGTACTTC.

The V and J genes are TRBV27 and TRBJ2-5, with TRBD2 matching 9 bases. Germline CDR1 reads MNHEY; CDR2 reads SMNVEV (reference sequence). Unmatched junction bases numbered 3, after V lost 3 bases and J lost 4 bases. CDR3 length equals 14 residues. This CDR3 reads CASSLGGGAETQYF. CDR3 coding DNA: TGTGCCAGCAGTTTGGGCGGGGGGGCAGAGACCCAGTACTTC.

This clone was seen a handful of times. CDR3 sequence (DNA): TGTGCCAGCTCTCCTAGGCGACAGTACTCTAACTATGGCTACACCTTC. This translates into CASSPRRQYSNYGYTF. V usage is TRBV18 and J usage is TRBJ1-2; D may be TRBD1 (5 bases). The CDR3 sequence is 16 residues long. CDR1 is KGHSH and CDR2 is LQKENI in the germline V gene. V was pared by 6 bases and J by 0 bases, with 17 bases between. Looking up the rest from reference TRBV18 and TRBJ1-2 gives the full variable domain: NAGVMQNPRHLVRRRGQEARLRCSPMKGHSHVYWYRQLPEEGLKFMVYLQKENIIDESGMPKERFSAEFPKEGPSILRIQQVVRGDSAAYFCASSPRRQYSNYGYTFGSGTRLTVV.

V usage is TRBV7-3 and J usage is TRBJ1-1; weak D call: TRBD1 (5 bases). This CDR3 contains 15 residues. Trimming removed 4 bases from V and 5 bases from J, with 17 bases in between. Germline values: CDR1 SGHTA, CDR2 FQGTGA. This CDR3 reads CASSSGPARATEAFF. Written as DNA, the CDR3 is TGTGCCAGCAGCTCCGGACCGGCCAGGGCGACTGAAGCTTTCTTT.

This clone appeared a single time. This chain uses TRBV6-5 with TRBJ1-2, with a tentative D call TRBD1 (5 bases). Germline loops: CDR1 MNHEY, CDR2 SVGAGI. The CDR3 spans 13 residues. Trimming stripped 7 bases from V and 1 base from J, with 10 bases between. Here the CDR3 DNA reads TGTGCCAGCACCACGGGGGTTAACTATGGCTACACCTTC. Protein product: CASTTGVNYGYTF.

CDR3 coding DNA: TGTGCCAGCGCCCAGGGTCCCAATCAGCCCCAGCATTTT. Encoded protein: CASAQGPNQPQHF. This rearrangement joins TRBV12-3 or TRBV12-4 to TRBJ1-5; tentative D call: TRBD1 (5 bases). Trimming stripped 8 bases from V and 3 bases from J, with 11 bases between. This CDR3 has 13 amino acids.

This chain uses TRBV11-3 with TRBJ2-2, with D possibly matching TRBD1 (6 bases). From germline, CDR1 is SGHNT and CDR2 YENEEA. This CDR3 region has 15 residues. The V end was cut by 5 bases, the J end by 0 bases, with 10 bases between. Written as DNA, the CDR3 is TGTGCCAGCAGCACCGGGACATCGAACACCGGGGAGCTGTTTTTT. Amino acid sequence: CASSTGTSNTGELFF.

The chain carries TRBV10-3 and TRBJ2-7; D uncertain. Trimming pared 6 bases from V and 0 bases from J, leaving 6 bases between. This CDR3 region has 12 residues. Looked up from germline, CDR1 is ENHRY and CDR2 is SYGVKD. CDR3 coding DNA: TGTGCCATCAGCCAAAACTCCTACGAGCAGTACTTC. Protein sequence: CAISQNSYEQYF.

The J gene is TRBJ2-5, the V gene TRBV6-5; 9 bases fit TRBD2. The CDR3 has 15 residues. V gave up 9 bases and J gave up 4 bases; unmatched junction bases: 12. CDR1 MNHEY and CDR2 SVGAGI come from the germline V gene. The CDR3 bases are TGTGCCAGTCTGAGTGGCGGGGGGGGGTTAGAGACCCAGTACTTC. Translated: CASLSGGGGLETQYF.

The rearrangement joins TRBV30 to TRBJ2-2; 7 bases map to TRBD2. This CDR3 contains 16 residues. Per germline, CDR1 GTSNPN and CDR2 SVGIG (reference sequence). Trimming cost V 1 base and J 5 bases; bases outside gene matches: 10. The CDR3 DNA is TGTGCCTGGAGTGACGGGTGGACTAGGTGGACCGGGGAGCTGTTTTTT. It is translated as CAWSDGWTRWTGELFF.

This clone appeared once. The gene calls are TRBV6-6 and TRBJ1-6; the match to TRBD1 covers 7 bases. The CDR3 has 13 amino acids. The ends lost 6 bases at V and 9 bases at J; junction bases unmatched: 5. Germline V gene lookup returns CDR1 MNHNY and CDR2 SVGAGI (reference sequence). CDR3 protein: CASRTGLVSPLHF. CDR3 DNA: TGTGCCAGCAGGACAGGGCTGGTTTCACCCCTCCACTTT.

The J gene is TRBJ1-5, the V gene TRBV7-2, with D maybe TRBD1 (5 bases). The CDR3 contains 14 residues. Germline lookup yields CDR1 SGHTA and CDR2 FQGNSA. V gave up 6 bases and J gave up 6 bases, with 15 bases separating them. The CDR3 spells CASSVGGPRQPQHF. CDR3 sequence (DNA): TGTGCCAGCAGTGTGGGGGGTCCTCGTCAGCCCCAGCATTTT.

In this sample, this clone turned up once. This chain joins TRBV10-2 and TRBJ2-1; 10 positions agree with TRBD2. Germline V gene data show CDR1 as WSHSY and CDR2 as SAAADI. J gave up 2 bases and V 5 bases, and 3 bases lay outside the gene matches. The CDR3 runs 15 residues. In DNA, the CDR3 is TGCGCCAGCAGTCCTAGCGGGAGTCCCTACAATGAGCAGTTCTTC. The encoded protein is CASSPSGSPYNEQFF.

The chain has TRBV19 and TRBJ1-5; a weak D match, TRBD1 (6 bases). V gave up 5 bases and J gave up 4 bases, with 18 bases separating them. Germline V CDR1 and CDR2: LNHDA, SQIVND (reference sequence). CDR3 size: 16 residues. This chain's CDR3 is CASSRQATSLNQPQHF. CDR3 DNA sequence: TGTGCCAGTAGTCGACAGGCGACTTCACTTAATCAGCCCCAGCATTTT.

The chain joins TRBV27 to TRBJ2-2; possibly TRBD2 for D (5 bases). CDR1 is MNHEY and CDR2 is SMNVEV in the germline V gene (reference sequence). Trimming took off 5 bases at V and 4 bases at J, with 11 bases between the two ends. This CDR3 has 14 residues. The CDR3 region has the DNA TGTGCCAGCAGTCCGATGGGAGTCACCGGGGAGCTGTTTTTT. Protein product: CASSPMGVTGELFF.

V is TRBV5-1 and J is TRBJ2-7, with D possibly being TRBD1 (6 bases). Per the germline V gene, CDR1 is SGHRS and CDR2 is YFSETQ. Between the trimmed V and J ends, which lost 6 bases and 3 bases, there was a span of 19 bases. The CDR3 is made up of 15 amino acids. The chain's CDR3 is CASTQGQGIIYEQYF. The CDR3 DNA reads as TGCGCCAGCACCCAGGGACAAGGGATTATCTACGAGCAGTACTTC. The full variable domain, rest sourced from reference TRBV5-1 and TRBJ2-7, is KAGVTQTPRYLIKTRGQQVTLSCSPISGHRSVSWYQQTPGQGLQFLFEYFSETQRNKGNFPGRFSGRQFSNSRSEMNVSTLELGDSALYLCASTQGQGIIYEQYFGPGTRLTVT.